The 32 T cell receptor beta chains given below trace back to one sample, sequenced in a study of T cells expressing NK-cell markers. From the 5' RACE reads, TCRdb lists one entry per CDR3 protein and no DNA. The sample is made up of under 500,000 distinct CDR3 sequences, and the top ten hold approximately 7% of it. The specimen sequenced was blood T cells: a sorted CD56 or NKG2C T cell subset, CD4+ or CD8+ T cells, or bulk PBMC T cells (not recorded which). These receptors were taken from a woman between 18 and 75 years old in good health.

V is TRBV5-1 and J is TRBJ2-2; no DNA is available, so the TRBD1 call from TCRdb remains unchecked. CDR3 length equals 16 residues. Germline CDR1 SGHRS, CDR2 YFSETQ. This chain's CDR3 is CASSQSGTVNTGELFF.

The V gene is TRBV12-3 or TRBV12-4, the J gene TRBJ2-1; the TRBD1 assignment by TCRdb is unverifiable without DNA. This CDR3 contains 12 residues. CDR3 residues: CASRFSGGEQFF.

V gene TRBV20-1 combines with J gene TRBJ2-7; TCRdb selects TRBD1, and the lack of DNA leaves this call unchecked. Germline lookup yields CDR1 DFQATT and CDR2 SNEGSKA (reference sequence). This CDR3 region has 15 residues. The CDR3 sequence: CSAVPTGQATYEQYF.

The rearrangement links TRBV12-3 or TRBV12-4 to TRBJ2-6; the TRBD1 assignment by TCRdb is unverifiable without DNA. The CDR3 sequence is 16 residues long. CDR3 in amino acids: CASSPRQGWGANVLTF.

The chain uses TRBV20-1 and TRBJ2-3; the D call of TRBD2 rests on TCRdb alone, since no DNA is present to check it. CDR3 length: 15 residues. In germline, CDR1 is DFQATT, CDR2 SNEGSKA (reference sequence). The CDR3 sequence is CSARPSGGLGDTQYF.

The V call is TRBV6-5, the J call TRBJ1-4; with no DNA, the TCRdb D assignment of TRBD1 cannot be verified. Germline-derived CDR1 and CDR2 are MNHEY and SVGAGI. This CDR3 is built from 15 residues. This CDR3 reads CASSYQGQGLEKLFF.

The chain carries TRBV3-1 and TRBJ2-3. The CDR3 covers 18 residues. Germline V gene sequence: CDR1 LGHDT, CDR2 YNNKEL (reference sequence). The CDR3 is CASSQVLLGYGSTDTQYF.

The chain recombines TRBV18 with TRBJ2-7. Germline CDR1 KGHSH, CDR2 LQKENI. This CDR3 has 13 residues. CDR3 loop: CASSPPQAHEQYF. Full variable domain (rest looked up from reference TRBV18 and TRBJ2-7): NAGVMQNPRHLVRRRGQEARLRCSPMKGHSHVYWYRQLPEEGLKFMVYLQKENIIDESGMPKERFSAEFPKEGPSILRIQQVVRGDSAAYFCASSPPQAHEQYFGPGTRLTVT.

The V call is TRBV5-1, the J call TRBJ2-1; the TCRdb call, TRBD1, lacks DNA for checking. This CDR3 spans 14 amino acids. Looked up from germline, CDR1 is SGHRS and CDR2 is YFSETQ. The CDR3 protein is CASSLQTGGNEQFF. The variable domain in full, with the rest retrieved from reference TRBV5-1 and TRBJ2-1, is KAGVTQTPRYLIKTRGQQVTLSCSPISGHRSVSWYQQTPGQGLQFLFEYFSETQRNKGNFPGRFSGRQFSNSRSEMNVSTLELGDSALYLCASSLQTGGNEQFFGPGTRLTVL.

This sequence joins TRBV18 and TRBJ2-5. Germline CDR1 is KGHSH and CDR2 is LQKENI. This CDR3 is built from 15 residues. The CDR3 sequence is CASSPPPRLQETQYF.

The CDR3 region is CASRTGNGEKLFF. The J gene is TRBJ1-4, the V gene TRBV27; the D call from TCRdb, TRBD1, cannot be confirmed without DNA. The CDR3 consists of 13 residues. CDR1 MNHEY and CDR2 SMNVEV come from the germline V gene (reference sequence).

The rearrangement links TRBV20-1 to TRBJ1-6; the D gene TCRdb calls, TRBD1, cannot be checked with no DNA. The length of the CDR3 is 14 residues. Germline V lookup: CDR1 DFQATT, CDR2 SNEGSKA (reference sequence). The CDR3 protein is CSAWGGLSEPPLHF.

V gene TRBV12-3 or TRBV12-4 combines with J gene TRBJ2-2; TCRdb picks TRBD2, but there is no DNA to check that call. This CDR3 is 15 amino acids long. CDR3 sequence reads: CASSFFSGSTGELFF.

CDR3 sequence reads: CASSLVGLAGDEQYF. The chain links TRBV7-6 to TRBJ2-7; the TCRdb call, TRBD2, lacks DNA for checking. Germline CDR1 is SGHVS and CDR2 is FNYEAQ. CDR3 length: 15 amino acids.

V is TRBV12-3 or TRBV12-4 and J is TRBJ1-1; TCRdb proposes TRBD1, but this gene call is untestable without DNA. This CDR3 has 16 residues. The CDR3 is CASTQGTQGAVAEAFF.

The chain employs TRBV11-2 and TRBJ2-7; absent DNA, TCRdb's TRBD1 call cannot be checked. Germline assignment: CDR1 SGHAT and CDR2 FQNNGV. The CDR3 consists of 13 residues. This CDR3 is CASTRGFSYEQYF.

V is TRBV20-1 and J is TRBJ1-5. Germline V lookup: CDR1 DFQATT, CDR2 SNEGSKA (reference sequence). CDR3 length: 13 amino acids. The CDR3 region is CSARRDLRSTQHF.

CDR3 protein: CAWSVGQGDTEAFF. The V call is TRBV30, the J call TRBJ1-1; TCRdb's D gene call, TRBD1, goes unchecked for lack of DNA. Germline-derived CDR1 and CDR2 are GTSNPN and SVGIG (reference sequence). This CDR3 is 14 amino acids long.

V gene TRBV19 combines with J gene TRBJ1-2; TCRdb selects TRBD1, and the lack of DNA leaves this call unchecked. The CDR3 has 12 residues. CDR1 and CDR2 (germline): LNHDA, SQIVND (reference sequence). The CDR3: CASRHRDYGYTF.

V is TRBV28 and J is TRBJ2-3; absent DNA, TCRdb's TRBD1 call cannot be checked. This CDR3 contains 14 residues. CDR1 MDHEN and CDR2 SYDVKM come from the germline V gene. CDR3 sequence reads: CASSFGGAIDTQYF.

This chain connects TRBV12-3 or TRBV12-4 to TRBJ2-3; the D gene TCRdb calls, TRBD1, cannot be checked with no DNA. This CDR3 contains 15 residues. The CDR3 reads CASSLGSREQDTQYF.

This rearrangement joins TRBV12-3 or TRBV12-4 to TRBJ1-2; the D call from TCRdb, TRBD1, cannot be confirmed without DNA. The CDR3 runs 15 residues. The CDR3 loop is CASNPTGLGGYGYTF.

This chain uses TRBV6-1 with TRBJ1-2; TCRdb gives TRBD1 as the D gene, but with no DNA this cannot be confirmed. Germline assignment: CDR1 MNHNS and CDR2 SASEGT. The CDR3 is 15 amino acids. The CDR3 region is CASRETGTLEDGYTF.

This chain's CDR3 is CASKIQGPGGELFF. This sequence joins TRBV12-3 or TRBV12-4 and TRBJ2-2; TCRdb names TRBD1, which stays unverified in the absence of DNA. The CDR3 has 14 amino acids.

J is TRBJ1-2 and V is TRBV6-2 or TRBV6-3; TCRdb returns TRBD1, unconfirmable since there is no DNA. The length of the CDR3 is 13 residues. Germline V gene data show CDR1 as MNHEY and CDR2 as SVGEGT. Here the CDR3 reads CAAGVPPNYGYTF.

The CDR3 is CASGTDYGYTF. The gene calls are TRBV3-1 and TRBJ1-2; there is no DNA to check the TCRdb D call of TRBD1. Germline V gene sequence: CDR1 LGHDT, CDR2 YNNKEL (reference sequence). The CDR3 length is 11 residues.

The chain's CDR3 is CASSYSRTSGNTIYF. The V and J genes are TRBV6-5 and TRBJ1-3. CDR1 and CDR2 (germline): MNHEY, SVGAGI. The CDR3 is 15 residues long.

The chain recombines TRBV24-1 with TRBJ2-1; the D gene TCRdb calls, TRBD1, cannot be checked with no DNA. The CDR3 runs to 14 residues. Looked up from germline, CDR1 is KGHDR and CDR2 is SFDVKD. The CDR3 here is CATSDGTGGNEQFF.

The rearrangement joins TRBV20-1 to TRBJ2-3; there is no DNA to check the TCRdb D call of TRBD2. The CDR3 runs 13 residues. Germline-derived CDR1 and CDR2 are DFQATT and SNEGSKA (reference sequence). CDR3 protein: CSARGGRTDTQYF.

The rearrangement joins TRBV30 to TRBJ2-5. Per the germline V gene, CDR1 is GTSNPN and CDR2 is SVGIG (reference sequence). The CDR3 has 13 residues. The CDR3 reads CAWSADGRETQYF.

The chain couples TRBV6-1 to TRBJ1-5; TCRdb's assignment of TRBD1 cannot be checked, as there is no DNA. The CDR3 length is 15 residues. CDR1 is MNHNS, CDR2 SASEGT, per germline. Here the CDR3 reads CASRRGSLSNQPQHF.

The chain recombines TRBV5-1 with TRBJ2-1; the D call from TCRdb, TRBD1, cannot be confirmed without DNA. CDR1 is SGHRS and CDR2 is YFSETQ in the germline V gene. The CDR3 length is 15 residues. The chain's CDR3 is CASSPGQGGQGEQFF.